Below, 15 T cell receptor beta chains from the same sample are listed, as sequenced in a study of response to subunit inactivated influenza vaccine. TCRdb re-called the RT-PCR reads with MiXCR, one entry per CDR3 protein. This table holds more than 200,000 distinct CDR3 sequences, more than 10% found once. Sequencing was performed on non-naive T cells sorted from PBMCs, taken around two weeks before vaccination. The receptor set was obtained from a man aged 50-59 years who received an inactivated influenza vaccine.

This sequence joins TRBV18 and TRBJ2-3; unclear D gene. The CDR3 sequence is 15 residues long. Germline CDR1 and CDR2: KGHSH and LQKENI. V was shortened by 2 bases and J by 3 bases, with 12 bases between the two germline ends. CDR3 coding DNA: TGTGCCAGCTCACCAAGGCAAGACCAGACAGATACGCAGTATTTT. Its protein product is CASSPRQDQTDTQYF. The full variable domain, rest sourced from reference TRBV18 and TRBJ2-3, is NAGVMQNPRHLVRRRGQEARLRCSPMKGHSHVYWYRQLPEEGLKFMVYLQKENIIDESGMPKERFSAEFPKEGPSILRIQQVVRGDSAAYFCASSPRQDQTDTQYFGPGTRLTVL.

This chain links TRBV12-3 or TRBV12-4 with TRBJ1-5, with 8 bases matching TRBD1. V lost 6 bases and J lost 6; bases outside the gene matches: 10. The CDR3 contains 15 residues. This chain's CDR3 is CASRTGQARGQPQHF. For the CDR3, the DNA is TGTGCCAGCAGGACGGGACAGGCGCGCGGTCAGCCCCAGCATTTT.

V and J are TRBV20-1 and TRBJ2-7; perhaps TRBD1 as D (5 bases). Trimming took off 4 bases at V and 2 bases at J, with 15 bases between the two ends. Germline CDR1 reads DFQATT; CDR2 reads SNEGSKA (reference sequence). The CDR3 has 14 residues. CDR3 in amino acids: CSATFGRVTYEQYF. In DNA form, the CDR3 reads TGCAGTGCTACGTTCGGCAGGGTGACCTACGAGCAGTACTTC.

This clonotype occurred many times. This rearrangement joins TRBV29-1 to TRBJ2-3, with D tentatively TRBD1 or TRBD2 (6 bases each). Trimming shortened V by 7 bases and J by 3 bases, and 20 bases separated the two germline ends. CDR3 length equals 15 residues. Germline V gene lookup returns CDR1 SQVTM and CDR2 ANQGSEA. The DNA of the CDR3 is TGCAGCGCTGGAGGGGGAGAGATTCCTACAGATACGCAGTATTTT. Encoded protein: CSAGGGEIPTDTQYF.

This chain joins TRBV20-1 and TRBJ2-4; unclear D gene. From germline, CDR1 is DFQATT and CDR2 SNEGSKA (reference sequence). Between the trimmed V and J ends, which lost 4 bases and 0 bases, there was a span of 16 bases. This CDR3 is built from 16 residues. CDR3 amino acids: CSATDRQVLAKNIQYF. As DNA, the CDR3 is TGCAGTGCTACGGACCGTCAGGTTTTAGCCAAAAACATTCAGTACTTC.

This rearrangement joins TRBV29-1 to TRBJ2-7; D possibly corresponds to TRBD1 (6 bases). CDR1 and CDR2 (germline): SQVTM, ANQGSEA. This CDR3 comprises 14 residues. The V gene lost 4 bases and the J gene lost 1 base, with 14 bases spanning the gap. In nucleotides, the CDR3 is TGCAGCGTTGCGGCATTCGGACAGTCCTACGAGCAGTACTTC. Protein: CSVAAFGQSYEQYF.

This clonotype was seen more than once but under ten times. The chain joins TRBV20-1 to TRBJ1-2; 8 bases agree with TRBD1. This CDR3 comprises 14 residues. Germline values: CDR1 DFQATT, CDR2 SNEGSKA (reference sequence). V trimming: 5 bases; J trimming: 3 bases; junction bases outside the gene matches: 8. Here the CDR3 DNA reads TGCAGTGCTCAAGGGACAGGATTACACTATGGCTACACCTTC. This gives the protein CSAQGTGLHYGYTF.

Only a few counts were recorded for this clonotype. The chain recombines TRBV14 with TRBJ2-7; D is ambiguous. CDR1 is SGHDN, CDR2 FVKESK, per germline. V was shortened by 1 base and J by 9 bases, with 10 bases between the two germline ends. The CDR3 loop spans 12 amino acids. The CDR3 DNA reads TGTGCCAGCAGCCAAGGGCCAAATCGGCAGTACTTC. This gives the protein CASSQGPNRQYF.

This clonotype was recorded at least ten times. V gene TRBV18 combines with J gene TRBJ2-2; 9 positions agree with TRBD1. The CDR3 is 15 amino acids. The trim removed 4 bases at V and 3 bases at J, leaving 3 bases unmatched. Germline V lookup: CDR1 KGHSH, CDR2 LQKENI. CDR3 DNA: TGTGCCAGCTCACAGCGGACAGGGGACACCGGGGAGCTGTTTTTT. Protein sequence: CASSQRTGDTGELFF.

V gene TRBV12-5 combines with J gene TRBJ2-1, with TRBD2 matching 8 bases. Germline values: CDR1 LGHNT, CDR2 FRNRAP. There are 17 residues in the CDR3. V shed 1 base, J shed 4 bases, and the junction held 9 bases outside the gene matches. CDR3 sequence: CASGLGGVGLAYNEQFF. DNA for the CDR3: TGTGCTAGTGGTTTGGGGGGGGTCGGACTAGCTTACAATGAGCAGTTCTTC.

Note on this clonotype: The junction and the germline gene differ at one end; a read error may be behind it. The genes are TRBV7-3 and TRBJ2-3, with 9 bases fitting TRBD2. The CDR3 contains 16 residues. CDR1 is SGHTA and CDR2 is FQGTGA in the germline V gene. DNA of the CDR3: TGTGCTAGCAGCGAGGCTAGCGGGATCCGCACAGATACGCAGTATTTT. Its protein is CASSEASGIRTDTQYF.

The V gene is TRBV7-2, the J gene TRBJ2-7; a possible D gene is TRBD2 (5 bases). CDR1 is SGHTA, CDR2 FQGNSA, per germline. CDR3 length: 14 amino acids. V was pared by 0 bases and J by 2 bases, with 8 bases between. The CDR3 reads CASSLARGPYEQYF. The CDR3 nucleotides read TGTGCCAGCAGCTTAGCGAGAGGGCCCTACGAGCAGTACTTC. The entire variable domain, with the rest obtained from reference TRBV7-2 and TRBJ2-7, is as follows: GAGVSQSPSNKVTEKGKDVELRCDPISGHTALYWYRQSLGQGLEFLIYFQGNSAPDKSGLPSDRFSAERTGGSVSTLTIQRTQQEDSAVYLCASSLARGPYEQYFGPGTRLTVT.

At least ten counts were recorded for this clonotype. The chain links TRBV6-2 or TRBV6-3 to TRBJ2-1; D is perhaps TRBD1 (5 bases). The CDR3 consists of 14 residues. Germline-derived CDR1 and CDR2 are MNHEY and SVGEGT. V was shortened by 6 bases and J by 4 bases, with 13 bases between the two germline ends. DNA for the CDR3: TGTGCCAGCAGCAGACCTCAGGGTTACAATGAGCAGTTCTTC. Translation: CASSRPQGYNEQFF.

This clonotype was observed a handful of times. The chain combines TRBV30 with TRBJ2-3, with 9 bases fitting TRBD1. V was clipped by 1 base and J by 5 bases; unmatched bases: 7. The CDR3 covers 15 residues. Per germline, CDR1 GTSNPN and CDR2 SVGIG (reference sequence). CDR3 DNA sequence: TGTGCCTGGAGTGACTCGGGACAGGGATTAGATACGCAGTATTTT. Translating it yields CAWSDSGQGLDTQYF.

This clonotype was counted a few times. The chain employs TRBV28 and TRBJ2-7, with 11 bases fitting TRBD1. The J segment lost 6 bases and the V segment lost 2 bases, leaving 9 bases of the junction unmatched. CDR3 length: 16 residues. Per germline, CDR1 MDHEN and CDR2 SYDVKM. As DNA, the CDR3 is TGTGCCAGCAGTTTAGCCGGGACAGGGGGAGTCGGCGAGCAGTACTTC. Translation gives CASSLAGTGGVGEQYF.